This TCR beta chain was captured by sequencing in a study of T cells in Graves' hyperthyroidism and ophthalmopathy. Background on the study: The authors collected peripheral blood at initial diagnosis, before any treatment.

Overall study results and limits: Ophthalmopathy got predicted by the model a median roughly 6.4 months before its onset. Expanded thyroid clonotypes (above 0.001) were mostly also found in blood.

Notes on this clonotype: The antigen is undetermined. Being one base from a much bigger clone, this may be a read error.

The length of the CDR3 is 14 residues. Trimming took off 1 base at V and 0 bases at J, with 7 bases between the two ends. Germline-derived CDR1 and CDR2 are DFQATT and SNEGSKA (reference sequence). Researchers amplified the TCR beta CDR3 regions from RNA transcripts. The HTBI primer set was used in a first-round RT-PCR of the TCR CDR3. TCRdb reprocessed the multiplex PCR reads via MiXCR and lists one record per CDR3 protein. The sample shows about 600,000 distinct CDR3 sequences, about a sixth of them seen only once. From roughly 9.2 ml of fresh peripheral blood, PBMCs were isolated. This TCR was sampled from a woman between 35 and 50 years old with Graves' ophthalmopathy. The sequenced sample was blood. The chain employs TRBV20-1 and TRBJ2-1; tentatively, D is TRBD1 (5 bases). The CDR3 DNA is TGCAGTGCTAGAGGGGGCCTCTCCTACAATGAGCAGTTCTTC. Translating it yields CSARGGLSYNEQFF.